This TCR beta chain was identified during a study of cytomegalovirus exposure and HLA in healthy donors. Overall study context: A subsequent analysis reported that the 95 to 150 validation repertoires were produced on the same platform that had also been used for the roughly 700 first-cohort repertoires. Study conclusions and caveats: TCR clusters originating in the first cohort tended to co-occur in the roughly 120 validation repertoires, according to a later analysis. TCR beta chains numbering 164 were designated cytomegalovirus-associated.

Generated by immunoSEQ multiplex PCR, the TCRdb table keeps only in-frame clones and is missing some. This sample has some 130,000 clones; around 93% occur once, and the top ten carry approximately 1.8%. Worth noting for this clone: Its matching antigen is unknown.

The V gene lost 3 bases and the J gene lost 0 bases, with 3 bases spanning the gap. Germline loops: CDR1 SGHTA, CDR2 FQGTGA. This CDR3 region has 13 residues. The clonotype originates from a man aged 18 to 30 in good health and CMV-seropositive. Sequenced input: PBMCs. This rearrangement joins TRBV7-3 to TRBJ2-1; D unclear. The CDR3 bases are TGTGCCAGCAGCTTCCGCTCCTACAATGAGCAGTTCTTC. Protein product: CASSFRSYNEQFF.